What follows is one TCR beta chain and its context. The antigen remains unidentified. The CDR3 runs 15 residues. Trimming took 4 bases from V and 0 from J; bases not matched to a gene: 3. Looked up from germline, CDR1 is SGHAT and CDR2 is FQNNGV. This table comes from immunoSEQ multiplex PCR, and its TCRdb copy is limited to in-frame clones, with some not included. Seen here are approximately 30,000 clones, around 53% observed once, and the top ten hold 7% to 9.5%. The data were taken from a study of early stage breast cancer tumors. Study conclusions and caveats: Commonly generated sequences made up most enriched TCRB sequences shared between patients. Bulk DNA sequencing of unsorted cells missed chain pairing and markers. Tumors had about 2.3-fold higher T cell density than normal breast.

The sample comprised breast tumor tissue. This clonotype originated in a person between 50 and 60 years old with breast cancer. The chain uses TRBV11-2 and TRBJ2-3, with TRBD2 matching 8 bases. For the CDR3, the DNA is TGTGCCAGCAGCTCAAGCGGGAGAAGCACAGATACGCAGTATTTT. This codes for CASSSSGRSTDTQYF.